This T cell receptor (beta chain) stems from a study of blood T cell repertoires in COVID-19. Study-level information: The United States, Italy and Spain were the sources of the acute and convalescent COVID-19 samples. T cells, B-cell-depleted T cells, or PBMCs provided the cDNA or gDNA that served as material.

The protocol was immunoSEQ multiplex PCR, while the TCRdb copy is restricted to in-frame clones and leaves out a portion. The data hold over 80,000 clones, with over 80% observed a single time. This CDR3 comprises 17 residues. Germline V lookup: CDR1 SGDLS, CDR2 YYNGEE. V dropped 0 bases and J dropped 4; count of bases not matched to a gene: 7. The chain carries TRBV9 and TRBJ2-3; 11 bases fit TRBD2. The specimen was peripheral blood. The receptor was derived from a human donor with active COVID-19. The donor label of this sample is uncertain. CDR3 amino acids: CASSVDLSGGVADTQYF. CDR3 nucleotide sequence: TGTGCCAGCAGCGTAGACCTTAGCGGGGGGGTGGCAGATACGCAGTATTTT.